This record concerns one TCR beta chain sequence. Its antigen is not known. The data are from a study of OX40 agonist ivuxolimab in advanced cancers. Study-wide results and limits: CD4+ T cells averaged fewer expanded clones than CD8+ T cells.

CDR1 and CDR2 (germline): MDHEN, SYDVKM. The CDR3 length is 17 residues. The V segment lost 6 bases and the J segment 0 bases; nucleotides outside the gene matches: 13. TCRdb keeps only in-frame clones here, not all; method: immunoSEQ multiplex PCR. The data show 77,000 or so clones, more than 75% seen once. Patients with a history of autoimmune disease or on systemic immunosuppression were excluded. This TCR derives from an adult with an advanced solid tumor such as melanoma, head and neck, liver or kidney cancer. The chain carries TRBV28 and TRBJ1-1; 7 bases line up with TRBD1. Here the sequenced sample was CD4+ or CD8+ T cells sorted from blood, taken in a trial of the OX40 agonist ivuxolimab. The CDR3 here is CASRPGGHLLVNTEAFF. In DNA form, the CDR3 reads TGTGCCAGCAGGCCAGGGGGACATTTACTCGTGAACACTGAAGCTTTCTTT.